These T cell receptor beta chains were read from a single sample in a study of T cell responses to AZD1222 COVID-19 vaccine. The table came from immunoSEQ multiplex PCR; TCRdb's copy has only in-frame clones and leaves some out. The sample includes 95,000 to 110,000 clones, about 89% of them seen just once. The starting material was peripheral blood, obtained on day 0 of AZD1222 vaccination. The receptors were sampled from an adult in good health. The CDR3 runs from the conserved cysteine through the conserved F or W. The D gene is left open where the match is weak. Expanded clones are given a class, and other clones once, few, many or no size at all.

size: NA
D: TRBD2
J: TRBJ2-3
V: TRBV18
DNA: TGTGCCAGCTCACCGGTAGCGGGAGTTTCTACAGATACGCAGTATTTT
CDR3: CASSPVAGVSTDTQYF

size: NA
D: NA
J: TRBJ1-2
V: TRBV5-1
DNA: TGCGCCAGCAGCTATCGGTCCCAGGGCCCCAACTATGGCTACACCTTC
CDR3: CASSYRSQGPNYGYTF

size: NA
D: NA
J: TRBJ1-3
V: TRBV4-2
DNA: TGTGCCAGCAGCCGAGGGTTCCGGGGCTCTGGAAACACCATATATTTT
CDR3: CASSRGFRGSGNTIYF

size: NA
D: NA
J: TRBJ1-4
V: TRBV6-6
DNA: TGTGCCAGCAGTTACGGGGAAAGGATCGCAAAACTGTTTTTT
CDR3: CASSYGERIAKLFF

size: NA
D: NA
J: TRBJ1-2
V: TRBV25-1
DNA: TGTGCCAGCAAACAGGGCCCCCTCGACTATGGCTACACCTTC
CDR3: CASKQGPLDYGYTF

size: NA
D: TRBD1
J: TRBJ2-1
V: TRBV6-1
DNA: TGTGCCAGCAGTGAAGCGGGACAGGGAAACAATGAGCAGTTCTTC
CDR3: CASSEAGQGNNEQFF

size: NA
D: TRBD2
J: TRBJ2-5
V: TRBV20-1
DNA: TGCAGTGCTAGTCTCGGGACTAGCGGAGAGACCCAGTACTTC
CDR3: CSASLGTSGETQYF

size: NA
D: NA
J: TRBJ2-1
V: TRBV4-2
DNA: TGTGCCAGCAGCCAAGTGTTGGCGGGTGAGCAGTTCTTC
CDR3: CASSQVLAGEQFF

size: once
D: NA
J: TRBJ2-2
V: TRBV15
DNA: TGTGCCACCAGCAGAGGGCAGGCCGGGGAGCTGTTTTTT
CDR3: CATSRGQAGELFF

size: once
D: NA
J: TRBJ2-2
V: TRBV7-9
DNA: TGTGCCAGCAGCCACATTGGGCGAGGATCCGGGGAGCTGTTTTTT
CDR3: CASSHIGRGSGELFF

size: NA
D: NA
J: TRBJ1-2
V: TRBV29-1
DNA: TGCAGCGTTGGGGAAGGCTACACCTTC
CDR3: CSVGEGYTF

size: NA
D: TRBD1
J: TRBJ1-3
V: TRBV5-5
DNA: TGTGCCAGCAGAATGGACAGGGGGCTTGGAAACACCATATATTTT
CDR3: CASRMDRGLGNTIYF

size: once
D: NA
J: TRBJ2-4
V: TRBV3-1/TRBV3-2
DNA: TGTGCCAGCAGCCTAAACGGGTTAGCCAAAAACATTCAGTACTTC
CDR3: CASSLNGLAKNIQYF

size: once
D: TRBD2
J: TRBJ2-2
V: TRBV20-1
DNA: TGCAGTGCTGGGGAGGGCGCGGAGTTGTTTTTT
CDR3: CSAGEGAELFF

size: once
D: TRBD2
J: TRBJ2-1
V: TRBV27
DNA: TGTGCCAGCAATTTAGCGGGAGGGCCATTCGGTGAGCAGTTCTTC
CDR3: CASNLAGGPFGEQFF

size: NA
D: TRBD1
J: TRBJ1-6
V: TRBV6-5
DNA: TGTGCCAGCAGTCCCTCGGGACAGTATAATTCACCCCTCCACTTT
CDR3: CASSPSGQYNSPLHF

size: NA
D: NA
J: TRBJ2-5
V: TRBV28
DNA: TGTGCCAGCAGTTGGGCTAGCGTGGAGACCCAGTACTTC
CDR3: CASSWASVETQYF

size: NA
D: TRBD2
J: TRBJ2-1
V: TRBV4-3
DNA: TGCGCCAGCAGCCAAGAGCGGGAGGGGCTAGCGGGAGGTCGGTTCTTC
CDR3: CASSQEREGLAGGRFF

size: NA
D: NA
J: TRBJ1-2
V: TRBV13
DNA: TGTGCCAGCGCAAAGCGGGCAGTGGCCTATGGCTACACCTTC
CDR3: CASAKRAVAYGYTF

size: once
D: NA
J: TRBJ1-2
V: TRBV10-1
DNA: TGCGCCAGCAGTGGGAACTATGGCTACACCTTC
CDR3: CASSGNYGYTF

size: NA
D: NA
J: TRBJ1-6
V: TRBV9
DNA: TGTGCCAGCAGCGTAGATCTGGCAGGTACTCTATCACCCCTCCACTTT
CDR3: CASSVDLAGTLSPLHF